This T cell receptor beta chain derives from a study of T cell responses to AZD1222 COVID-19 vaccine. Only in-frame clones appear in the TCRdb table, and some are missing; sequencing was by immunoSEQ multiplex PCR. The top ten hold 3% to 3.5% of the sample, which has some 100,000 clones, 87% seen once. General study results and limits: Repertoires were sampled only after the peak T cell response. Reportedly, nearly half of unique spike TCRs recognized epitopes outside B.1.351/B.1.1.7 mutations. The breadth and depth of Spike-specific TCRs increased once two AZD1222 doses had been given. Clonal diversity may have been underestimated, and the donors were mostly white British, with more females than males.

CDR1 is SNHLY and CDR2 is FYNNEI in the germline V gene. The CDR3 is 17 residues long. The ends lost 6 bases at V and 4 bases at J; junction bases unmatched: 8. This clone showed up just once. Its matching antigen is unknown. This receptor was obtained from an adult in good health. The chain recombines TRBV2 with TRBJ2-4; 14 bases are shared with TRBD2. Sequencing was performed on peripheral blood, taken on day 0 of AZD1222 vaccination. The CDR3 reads CASRPPGLAGAKNIQYF. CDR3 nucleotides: TGTGCCAGCAGACCCCCGGGACTAGCGGGGGCTAAAAACATTCAGTACTTC.